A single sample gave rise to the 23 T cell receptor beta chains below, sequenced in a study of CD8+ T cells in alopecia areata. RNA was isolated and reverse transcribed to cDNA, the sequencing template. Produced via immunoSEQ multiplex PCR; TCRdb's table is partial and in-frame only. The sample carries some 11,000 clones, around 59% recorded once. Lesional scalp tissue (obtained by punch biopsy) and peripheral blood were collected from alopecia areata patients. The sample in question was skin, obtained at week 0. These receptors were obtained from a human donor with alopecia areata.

CDR3: CASRAGGPDTQYF. For the CDR3, the DNA is TGTGCCAGCAGAGCAGGGGGCCCAGATACGCAGTATTTT. The V and J genes are TRBV6-1 and TRBJ2-3, with 8 bases matching TRBD1. CDR3 length equals 13 residues. V lost 6 bases and J lost 4; bases outside the gene matches: 3. CDR1 and CDR2 (germline): MNHNS, SASEGT.

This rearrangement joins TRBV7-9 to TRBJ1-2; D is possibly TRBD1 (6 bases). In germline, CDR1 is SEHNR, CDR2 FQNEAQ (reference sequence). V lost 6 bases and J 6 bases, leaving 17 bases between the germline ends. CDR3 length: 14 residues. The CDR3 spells CASSSPQGSNGYTF. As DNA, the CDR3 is TGTGCCAGCAGTTCCCCCCAGGGGAGTAATGGCTACACCTTC.

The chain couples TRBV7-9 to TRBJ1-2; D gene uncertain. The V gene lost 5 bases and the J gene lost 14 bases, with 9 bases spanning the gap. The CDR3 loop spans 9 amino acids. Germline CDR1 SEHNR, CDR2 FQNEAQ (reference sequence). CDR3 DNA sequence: TGTGCCAGCAGCGACCAGAGGACCTTC. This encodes CASSDQRTF. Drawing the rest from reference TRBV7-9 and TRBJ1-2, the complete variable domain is DTGVSQNPRHKITKRGQNVTFRCDPISEHNRLYWYRQTLGQGPEFLTYFQNEAQLEKSRLLSDRFSAERPKGSFSTLEIQRTEQGDSAMYLCASSDQRTFGSGTRLTVV.

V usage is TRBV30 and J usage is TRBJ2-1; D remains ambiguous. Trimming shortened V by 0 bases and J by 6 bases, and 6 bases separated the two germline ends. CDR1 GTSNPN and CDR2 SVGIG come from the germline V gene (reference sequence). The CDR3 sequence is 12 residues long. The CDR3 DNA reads TGTGCCTGGAGTGTACACCCCAATGAGCAGTTCTTC. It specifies CAWSVHPNEQFF. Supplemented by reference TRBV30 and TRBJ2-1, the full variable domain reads SQTIHQWPATLVQPVGSPLSLECTVEGTSNPNLYWYRQAAGRGLQLLFYSVGIGQISSEVPQNLSASRPQDRQFILSSKKLLLSDSGFYLCAWSVHPNEQFFGPGTRLTVL.

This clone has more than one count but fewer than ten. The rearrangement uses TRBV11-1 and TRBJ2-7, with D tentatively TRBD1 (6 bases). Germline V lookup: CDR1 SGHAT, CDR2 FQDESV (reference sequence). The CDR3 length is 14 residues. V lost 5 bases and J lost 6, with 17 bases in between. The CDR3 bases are TGTGCCAGCAGCGCCACAGGGTTGAGGGGCGAGCAGTACTTC. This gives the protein CASSATGLRGEQYF.

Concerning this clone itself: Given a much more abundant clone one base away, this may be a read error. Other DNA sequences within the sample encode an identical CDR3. The CDR3: CASSIGTSVNNEQFF. CDR3 coding DNA: TGTGCCAGTAGTATTGGGACTAGCGTTAATAATGAGCAGTTCTTC. The gene calls are TRBV19 and TRBJ2-1; 10 bases are a match to TRBD2. CDR3 length: 15 residues. The V gene's germline CDR1 is LNHDA and CDR2 SQIVND (reference sequence). After removal of 3 bases from V and 7 bases from J, the junction contained 6 bases not matched to a gene.

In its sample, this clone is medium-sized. For the CDR3, the DNA is TGCGCCAGCAGCCAAGTCTTCGCGGGGGAGGGCCAGGGGGAGCAGTACTTC. Protein: CASSQVFAGEGQGEQYF. The chain couples TRBV4-1 to TRBJ2-7; tentative D call: TRBD2 (7 bases). V lost 1 base and J lost 7, with 23 bases in between. This CDR3 is 17 amino acids long. The germline V gene has CDR1 MGHRA and CDR2 YSYEKL.

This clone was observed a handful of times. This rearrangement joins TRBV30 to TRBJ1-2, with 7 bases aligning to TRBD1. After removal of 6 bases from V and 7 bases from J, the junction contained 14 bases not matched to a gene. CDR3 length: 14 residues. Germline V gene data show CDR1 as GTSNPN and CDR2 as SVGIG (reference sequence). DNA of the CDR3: TGTGCCTGTCTTCCCGCCGGGACAGTGAGTGGCTACACCTTC. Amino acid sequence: CACLPAGTVSGYTF. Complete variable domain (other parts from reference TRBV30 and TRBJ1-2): SQTIHQWPATLVQPVGSPLSLECTVEGTSNPNLYWYRQAAGRGLQLLFYSVGIGQISSEVPQNLSASRPQDRQFILSSKKLLLSDSGFYLCACLPAGTVSGYTFGSGTRLTVV.

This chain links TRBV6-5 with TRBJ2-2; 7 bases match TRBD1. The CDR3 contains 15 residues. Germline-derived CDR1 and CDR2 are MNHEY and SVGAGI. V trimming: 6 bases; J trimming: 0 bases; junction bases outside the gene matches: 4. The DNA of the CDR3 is TGTGCCAGCAGCGCTGACAGGGCGAACACCGGGGAGCTGTTTTTT. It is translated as CASSADRANTGELFF.

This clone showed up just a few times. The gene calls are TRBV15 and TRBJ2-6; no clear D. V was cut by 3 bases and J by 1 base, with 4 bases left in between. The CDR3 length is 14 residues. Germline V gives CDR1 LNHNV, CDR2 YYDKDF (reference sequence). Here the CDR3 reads CATSRPSGANVLTF. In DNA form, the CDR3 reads TGTGCCACCAGCAGGCCGTCTGGGGCCAACGTCCTGACTTTC.

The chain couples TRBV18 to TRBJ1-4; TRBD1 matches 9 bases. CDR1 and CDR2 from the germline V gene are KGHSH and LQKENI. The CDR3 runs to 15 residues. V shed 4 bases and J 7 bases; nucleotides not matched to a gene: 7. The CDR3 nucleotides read TGTGCCAGCTCACTACACACAGGGGGCGGTGAAAAACTGTTTTTT. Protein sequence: CASSLHTGGGEKLFF.

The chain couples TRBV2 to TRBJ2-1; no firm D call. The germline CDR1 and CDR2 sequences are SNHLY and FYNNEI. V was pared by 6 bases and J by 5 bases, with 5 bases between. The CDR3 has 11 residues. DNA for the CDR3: TGTGCCAGCAGGCTAGACAATGAGCAGTTCTTC. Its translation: CASRLDNEQFF.

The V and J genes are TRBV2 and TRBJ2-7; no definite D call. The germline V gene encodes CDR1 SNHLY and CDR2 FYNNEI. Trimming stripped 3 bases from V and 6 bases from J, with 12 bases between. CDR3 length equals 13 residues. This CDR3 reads CASSEILGSEQYF. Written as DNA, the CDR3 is TGTGCCAGCAGTGAGATCTTAGGTTCCGAGCAGTACTTC. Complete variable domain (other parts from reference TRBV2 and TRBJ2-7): EPEVTQTPSHQVTQMGQEVILRCVPISNHLYFYWYRQILGQKVEFLVSFYNNEISEKSEIFDDQFSVERPDGSNFTLKIRSTKLEDSAMYFCASSEILGSEQYFGPGTRLTVT.

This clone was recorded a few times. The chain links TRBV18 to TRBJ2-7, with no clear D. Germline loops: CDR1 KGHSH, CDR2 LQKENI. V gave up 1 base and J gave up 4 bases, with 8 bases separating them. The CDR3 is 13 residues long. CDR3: CASSPLDTYEQYF. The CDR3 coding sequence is TGTGCCAGCTCACCACTTGACACTTACGAGCAGTACTTC. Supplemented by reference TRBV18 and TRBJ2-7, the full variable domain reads NAGVMQNPRHLVRRRGQEARLRCSPMKGHSHVYWYRQLPEEGLKFMVYLQKENIIDESGMPKERFSAEFPKEGPSILRIQQVVRGDSAAYFCASSPLDTYEQYFGPGTRLTVT.

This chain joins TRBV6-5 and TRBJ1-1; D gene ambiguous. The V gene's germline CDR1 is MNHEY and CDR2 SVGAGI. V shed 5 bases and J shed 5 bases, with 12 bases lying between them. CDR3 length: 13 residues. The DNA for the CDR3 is TGTGCCAGCAGTGTGAAGGGAGGGACTGAAGCTTTCTTT. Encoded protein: CASSVKGGTEAFF.

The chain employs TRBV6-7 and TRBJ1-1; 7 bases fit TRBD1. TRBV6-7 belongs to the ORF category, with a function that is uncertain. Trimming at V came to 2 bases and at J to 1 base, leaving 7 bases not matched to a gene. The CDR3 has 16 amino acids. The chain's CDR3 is CASSYEMGQTNTEAFF. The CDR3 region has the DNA TGTGCCAGCAGTTACGAAATGGGACAGACGAACACTGAAGCTTTCTTT.

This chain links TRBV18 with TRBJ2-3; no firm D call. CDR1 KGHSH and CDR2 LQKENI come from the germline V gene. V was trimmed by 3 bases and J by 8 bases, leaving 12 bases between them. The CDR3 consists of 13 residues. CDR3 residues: CASSPGQDGTQYF. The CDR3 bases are TGTGCCAGCTCACCGGGCCAGGATGGTACGCAGTATTTT.

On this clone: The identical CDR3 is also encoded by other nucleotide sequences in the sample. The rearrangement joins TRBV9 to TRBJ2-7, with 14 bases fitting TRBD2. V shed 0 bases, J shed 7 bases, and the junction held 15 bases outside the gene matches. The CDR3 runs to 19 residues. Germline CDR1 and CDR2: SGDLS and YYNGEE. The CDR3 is CASSVGLGTSGGATREQYF. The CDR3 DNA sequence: TGTGCCAGCAGCGTAGGGTTGGGGACTAGCGGGGGAGCGACACGGGAGCAGTACTTC.

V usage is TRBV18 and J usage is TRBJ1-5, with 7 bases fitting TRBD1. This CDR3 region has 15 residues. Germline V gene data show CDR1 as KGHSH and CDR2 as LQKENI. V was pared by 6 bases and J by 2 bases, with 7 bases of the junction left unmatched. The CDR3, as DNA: TGTGCCAGCTCGTTCACAGGGGCTCGCAATCAGCCCCAGCATTTT. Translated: CASSFTGARNQPQHF.

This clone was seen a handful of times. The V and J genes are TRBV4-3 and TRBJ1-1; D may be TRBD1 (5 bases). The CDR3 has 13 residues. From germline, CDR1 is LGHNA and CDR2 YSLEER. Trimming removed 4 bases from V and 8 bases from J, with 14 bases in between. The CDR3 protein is CASSRMGGNEAFF. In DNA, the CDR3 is TGCGCCAGCAGCCGTATGGGGGGTAACGAAGCTTTCTTT.

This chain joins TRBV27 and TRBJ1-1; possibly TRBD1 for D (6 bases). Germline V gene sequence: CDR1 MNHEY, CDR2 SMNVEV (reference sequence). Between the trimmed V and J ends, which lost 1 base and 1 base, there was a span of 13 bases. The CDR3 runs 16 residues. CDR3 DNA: TGTGCCAGCAGTTTATTAATGGGGGCCCCGAACACTGAAGCTTTCTTT. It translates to CASSLLMGAPNTEAFF.

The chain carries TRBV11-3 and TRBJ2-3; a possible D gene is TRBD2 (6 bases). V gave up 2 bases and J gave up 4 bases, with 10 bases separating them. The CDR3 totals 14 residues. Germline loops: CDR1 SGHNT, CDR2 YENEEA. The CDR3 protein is CASSLSGGADTQYF. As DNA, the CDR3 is TGTGCCAGCAGCTTATCCGGGGGTGCAGATACGCAGTATTTT.

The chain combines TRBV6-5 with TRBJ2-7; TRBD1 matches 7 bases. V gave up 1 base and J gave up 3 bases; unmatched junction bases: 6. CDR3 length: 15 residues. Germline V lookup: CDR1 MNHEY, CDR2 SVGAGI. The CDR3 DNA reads TGTGCCAGCAGTTACTACGGGACAGCGTACTACGAGCAGTACTTC. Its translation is CASSYYGTAYYEQYF.